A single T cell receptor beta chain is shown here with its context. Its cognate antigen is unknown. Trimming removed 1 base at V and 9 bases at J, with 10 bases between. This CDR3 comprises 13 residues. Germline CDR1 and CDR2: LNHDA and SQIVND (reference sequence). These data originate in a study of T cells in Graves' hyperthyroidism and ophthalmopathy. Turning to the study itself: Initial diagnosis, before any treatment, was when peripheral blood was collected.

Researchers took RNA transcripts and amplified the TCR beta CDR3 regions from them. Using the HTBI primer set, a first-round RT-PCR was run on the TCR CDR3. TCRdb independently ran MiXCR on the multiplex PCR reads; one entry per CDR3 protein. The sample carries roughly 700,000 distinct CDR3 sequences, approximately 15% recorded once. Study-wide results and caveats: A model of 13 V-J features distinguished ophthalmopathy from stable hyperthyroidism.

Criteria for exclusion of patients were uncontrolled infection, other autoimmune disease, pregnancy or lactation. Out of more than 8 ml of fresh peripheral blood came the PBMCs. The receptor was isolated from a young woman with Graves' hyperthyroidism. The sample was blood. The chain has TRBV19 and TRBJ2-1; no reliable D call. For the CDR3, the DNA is TGTGCCAGTAGTATAGCCCCTAGTAGTGAGCAGTTCTTC. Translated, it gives CASSIAPSSEQFF.